This passage covers 22 T cell receptor beta chains from one sample sequenced in a study of sequential checkpoint blockade in melanoma. The treatment was: randomized to nivolumab then ipilimumab (arm A) or the reverse (arm B). TCRdb's copy holds only in-frame clones and misses some; the assay was immunoSEQ multiplex PCR. The repertoire consists of 23,000 or so clones, with about two thirds occurring once and the leading ten covering about 19%. The sample was CD8+ T cells sorted from blood (inferred from file names), taken from a patient given nivolumab and ipilimumab in sequence. These receptors were taken from a human donor with melanoma.

The chain couples TRBV5-6 to TRBJ1-5, with 9 bases lining up with TRBD1. The CDR3 is 15 residues long. With 2 bases clipped from V and 6 bases from J, the junction kept 6 bases outside the gene matches. Germline V gene lookup returns CDR1 SGHDT and CDR2 YYEEEE. This chain's CDR3 is CASSFGTGRIQPQHF. The CDR3 DNA reads as TGTGCCAGCAGCTTCGGGACAGGGCGTATTCAGCCCCAGCATTTT.

The J gene is TRBJ1-1, the V gene TRBV10-3, with D possibly TRBD1 on 6 matching bases. The CDR3 loop spans 14 amino acids. Germline lookup yields CDR1 ENHRY and CDR2 SYGVKD. The ends were cut back, 4 bases at V and 3 bases at J, with 12 bases in the middle. CDR3: CAISGTEGDTEAFF. The CDR3 DNA sequence: TGTGCCATCAGTGGGACCGAGGGGGACACTGAAGCTTTCTTT.

This clone came up once. The V call is TRBV6-1, the J call TRBJ2-7; 14 bases line up with TRBD2. V lost 6 bases, J lost 5 bases, and 3 bases stayed unmatched. The CDR3 runs to 14 residues. Germline V gene lookup returns CDR1 MNHNS and CDR2 SASEGT. The CDR3 spells CASRTGLAGDEQYF. In DNA form, the CDR3 reads TGTGCCAGCAGAACGGGACTAGCGGGGGACGAGCAGTACTTC.

For the CDR3, the DNA is TGTGCCAGCAGTAGCGGCACCGGCGGGGAGCTGTTTTTT. Protein: CASSSGTGGELFF. This sequence joins TRBV2 and TRBJ2-2; D might be TRBD2 (5 bases). Trimming shortened V by 5 bases and J by 7 bases, and 11 bases separated the two germline ends. This CDR3 has 13 amino acids. CDR1 and CDR2 from the germline V gene are SNHLY and FYNNEI.

The chain links TRBV7-9 to TRBJ2-7; possibly TRBD1 for D (5 bases). The V gene's germline CDR1 is SEHNR and CDR2 FQNEAQ (reference sequence). The CDR3 has 11 residues. V was trimmed by 8 bases and J by 4 bases, leaving 9 bases between them. The CDR3 DNA follows: TGTGCCAGCTCGACAGTGTACGAGCAGTACTTC. Amino acids: CASSTVYEQYF.

This clone was recorded a few times. The CDR3 region is CASSGPEAGGANTGELFF. The CDR3 coding sequence is TGTGCCAGCAGCGGGCCGGAGGCAGGGGGCGCGAACACCGGGGAGCTGTTTTTT. The J gene is TRBJ2-2, the V gene TRBV9, with 8 bases that match TRBD1. CDR1 and CDR2 (germline): SGDLS, YYNGEE. V trimming: 3 bases; J trimming: 0 bases; junction bases outside the gene matches: 10. The CDR3 covers 18 residues.

This clone has a handful of counts. The chain employs TRBV6-1 and TRBJ1-5; TRBD1 aligns across 10 bases. The CDR3 has 14 amino acids. The germline V gene encodes CDR1 MNHNS and CDR2 SASEGT. The junction had 5 bases not matched to a gene; V was cut back by 5 bases and J by 7 bases. The CDR3 DNA sequence: TGTGCCAGCAGTTTGGGACAGGGGAGGCAGCCCCAGCATTTT. Its translation: CASSLGQGRQPQHF.

The chain employs TRBV4-2 and TRBJ2-3; no clear D gene. CDR3 length: 12 residues. V lost 4 bases to trimming and J lost 6 bases, with 8 bases between them. Per the germline V gene, CDR1 is LGHNA and CDR2 is YNFKEQ. The CDR3 loop is CASSLPRDTQYF. The CDR3 DNA follows: TGTGCCAGCAGCCTCCCTAGGGATACGCAGTATTTT.

CDR3 coding DNA: TGTGCCAGCAGCCAAGATCTTCCAGGACTGGGGAACAATGAGCAGTTCTTC. The encoded protein is CASSQDLPGLGNNEQFF. V gene TRBV4-2 combines with J gene TRBJ2-1, with a possible D match to TRBD2 (5 bases). Trimming stripped 0 bases from V and 5 bases from J, with 17 bases between. Germline V gene lookup returns CDR1 LGHNA and CDR2 YNFKEQ. CDR3 size: 17 residues.

The chain combines TRBV27 with TRBJ2-7, with TRBD2 identical over 14 bases. V trimming: 4 bases; J trimming: 4 bases; junction bases outside the gene matches: 3. From germline, CDR1 is MNHEY and CDR2 SMNVEV (reference sequence). This CDR3 is built from 15 residues. The CDR3 DNA follows: TGTGCCAGCAGTTGGACTAGCGGGGGGACGTACGAGCAGTACGTC. It is translated as CASSWTSGGTYEQYV.

This chain uses TRBV27 with TRBJ2-7, with a weak D call TRBD1 (5 bases). The germline CDR1 and CDR2 sequences are MNHEY and SMNVEV (reference sequence). Trimming removed 0 bases at V and 7 bases at J, with 10 bases between. The CDR3 extends over 13 amino acids. DNA for the CDR3: TGTGCCAGCAGTTTATCTATAGGGGCGGAGCAGTACGTC. Protein: CASSLSIGAEQYV.

The J gene is TRBJ2-3, the V gene TRBV6-5; 16 bases fit TRBD2. Per germline, CDR1 MNHEY and CDR2 SVGAGI. CDR3 size: 16 residues. J was trimmed by 4 bases and V by 4 bases; bases with no gene match: 2. CDR3 amino acids: CASSSGTSGGADTQYF. The CDR3 DNA reads as TGTGCCAGCAGTTCCGGGACTAGCGGGGGGGCAGATACGCAGTATTTT.

In its sample, this clone is medium-sized. The chain combines TRBV7-9 with TRBJ1-5, with D tentatively TRBD1 (6 bases). The V gene lost 11 bases and the J gene lost 4 bases, with 24 bases spanning the gap. The CDR3 is made up of 16 amino acids. The germline V gene has CDR1 SEHNR and CDR2 FQNEAQ (reference sequence). This chain's CDR3 is CAGRGMLGAKNQPQHF. The DNA of the CDR3 is TGTGCCGGTAGGGGGATGTTGGGGGCCAAGAATCAGCCCCAGCATTTT. Full variable domain (missing parts from reference TRBV7-9 and TRBJ1-5): DTGVSQNPRHKITKRGQNVTFRCDPISEHNRLYWYRQTLGQGPEFLTYFQNEAQLEKSRLLSDRFSAERPKGSFSTLEIQRTEQGDSAMYLCAGRGMLGAKNQPQHFGDGTRLSIL.

With respect to this clone: At one boundary the junction diverges from the germline segment, which might be a read error. The sample contains more than one DNA sequence encoding this CDR3. V is TRBV27 and J is TRBJ1-1; TRBD1 is a possible D gene (5 bases). The CDR3 is 14 amino acids. Germline V lookup: CDR1 MNHEY, CDR2 SMNVEV (reference sequence). The CDR3 here is CASSSTPGRSEAFF. The CDR3 DNA sequence: TGCGCCAGCAGTTCCACCCCAGGGCGATCTGAAGCTTTCTTT.

The chain combines TRBV13 with TRBJ2-1; D is undetermined. This CDR3 spans 17 amino acids. Germline V gives CDR1 PRHDT, CDR2 FYEKMQ (reference sequence). Deletions cut 6 bases from V and 4 bases from J, with 22 bases between. The CDR3 sequence: CASSKAGGRRSYNEQFF. The CDR3 region has the DNA TGTGCCAGCAGTAAAGCCGGCGGTAGGCGCTCTTACAATGAGCAGTTCTTC.

J is TRBJ2-2 and V is TRBV29-1; 9 nucleotides match TRBD2. V dropped 5 bases and J dropped 1; count of bases not matched to a gene: 11. CDR1 and CDR2 from the germline V gene are SQVTM and ANQGSEA. The CDR3 length is 17 residues. CDR3 DNA: TGCAGCGTTCGCCCTAGTGGCGGGGGGGTGAACACCGGGGAGCTGTTTTTT. Translated: CSVRPSGGGVNTGELFF.

The gene calls are TRBV29-1 and TRBJ2-4; possibly TRBD2 for D (5 bases). V was clipped by 4 bases and J by 2 bases, with 12 bases between them. This CDR3 contains 14 residues. The V gene's germline CDR1 is SQVTM and CDR2 ANQGSEA. The DNA for the CDR3 is TGCAGCGTTGTGGGCGGGTTCCCCAAAAACATTCAGTACTTC. Encoded protein: CSVVGGFPKNIQYF.

The chain has TRBV6-7 and TRBJ2-5, with 9 bases lining up with TRBD2. TRBV6-7 carries the ORF label, with uncertain function. The length of the CDR3 is 18 residues. Trimming cost V 3 bases and J 4 bases; bases outside gene matches: 15. This CDR3 is CASSYRSGTSKCPETQYF. The CDR3 region has the DNA TGTGCCAGCAGTTATAGGTCTGGGACTAGCAAGTGCCCAGAGACCCAGTACTTC.

This chain uses TRBV7-9 with TRBJ2-3; D perhaps matches TRBD2 (5 bases). The CDR3 is 16 amino acids. Germline values: CDR1 SEHNR, CDR2 FQNEAQ (reference sequence). V gave up 5 bases and J gave up 0 bases, with 15 bases separating them. The CDR3 here is CASSNPLESSTDTQYF. The CDR3 nucleotides are TGTGCCAGCAGCAACCCACTAGAATCGAGCACAGATACGCAGTATTTT.

The CDR3 DNA reads TGTGCCAGCAGCTTAACTGGGACAGGGGATGGCTACACCTTC. Translating gives CASSLTGTGDGYTF. The chain combines TRBV7-3 with TRBJ1-2, with 10 bases fitting TRBD1. CDR1 and CDR2 from the germline V gene are SGHTA and FQGTGA. The ends lost 0 bases at V and 6 bases at J; junction bases unmatched: 1. The CDR3 loop spans 14 amino acids. Full variable domain (outside the CDR3, taken from reference TRBV7-3 and TRBJ1-2): GAGVSQTPSNKVTEKGKYVELRCDPISGHTALYWYRQSLGQGPEFLIYFQGTGAADDSGLPNDRFFAVRPEGSVSTLKIQRTERGDSAVYLCASSLTGTGDGYTFGSGTRLTVV.

J is TRBJ1-3 and V is TRBV18; D is perhaps TRBD1 (5 bases). V lost 0 bases, J lost 6 bases, and 9 bases lay in between. The CDR3 has 14 residues. CDR1 and CDR2 from the germline V gene are KGHSH and LQKENI. CDR3 nucleotide sequence: TGTGCCAGCTCACCACCAAGACAGAAAAACACCATATATTTT. Translation gives CASSPPRQKNTIYF.

This chain connects TRBV10-1 to TRBJ1-5, with no clear D. This CDR3 has 18 amino acids. The germline V and J ends were trimmed by 6 bases and 0 bases, with 21 bases remaining between them. Germline V lookup: CDR1 WNHNN, CDR2 SYGVQD (reference sequence). This CDR3 reads CASRATQRYFYSNQPQHF. DNA for the CDR3: TGCGCCAGCAGGGCCACACAAAGATATTTTTATAGCAATCAGCCCCAGCATTTT.